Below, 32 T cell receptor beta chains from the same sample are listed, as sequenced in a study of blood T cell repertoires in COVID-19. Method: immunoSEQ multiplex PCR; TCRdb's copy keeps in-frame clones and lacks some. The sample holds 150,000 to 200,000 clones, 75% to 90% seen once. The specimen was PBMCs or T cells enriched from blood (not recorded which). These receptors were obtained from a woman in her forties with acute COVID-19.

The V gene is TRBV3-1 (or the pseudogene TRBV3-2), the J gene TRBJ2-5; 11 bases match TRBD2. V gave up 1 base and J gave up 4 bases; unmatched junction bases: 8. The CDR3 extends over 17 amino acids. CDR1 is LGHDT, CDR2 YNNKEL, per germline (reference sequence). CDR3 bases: TGTGCCAGCAGCCAAGGAAAACTAGGACTAGCGGGAGAGACCCAGTACTTC. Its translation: CASSQGKLGLAGETQYF.

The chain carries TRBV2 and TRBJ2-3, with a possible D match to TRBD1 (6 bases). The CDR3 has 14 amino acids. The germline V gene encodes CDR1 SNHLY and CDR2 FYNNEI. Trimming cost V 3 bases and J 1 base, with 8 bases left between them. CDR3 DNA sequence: TGTGCCAGCAGTGATAGGACAGGCACAGATACGCAGTATTTT. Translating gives CASSDRTGTDTQYF.

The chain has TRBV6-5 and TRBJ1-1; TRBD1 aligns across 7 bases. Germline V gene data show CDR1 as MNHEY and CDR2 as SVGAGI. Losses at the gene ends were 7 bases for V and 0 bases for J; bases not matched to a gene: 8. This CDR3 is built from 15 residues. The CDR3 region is CASTLSGQVNTEAFF. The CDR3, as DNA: TGTGCCAGCACCTTAAGCGGACAGGTGAACACTGAAGCTTTCTTT.

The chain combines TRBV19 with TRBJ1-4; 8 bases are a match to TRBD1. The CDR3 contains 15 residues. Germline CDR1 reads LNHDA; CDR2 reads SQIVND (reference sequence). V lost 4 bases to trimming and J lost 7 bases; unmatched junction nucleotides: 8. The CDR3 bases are TGTGCCAGTAGTAAGGGACAGGACATGGTTGAAAAACTGTTTTTT. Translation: CASSKGQDMVEKLFF.

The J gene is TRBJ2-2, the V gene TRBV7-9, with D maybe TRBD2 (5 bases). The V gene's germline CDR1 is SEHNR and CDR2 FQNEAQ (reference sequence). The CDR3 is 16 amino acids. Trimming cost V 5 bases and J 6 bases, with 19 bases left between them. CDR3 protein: CASSPHLGRGSGELFF. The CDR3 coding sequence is TGTGCCAGCAGCCCGCACTTGGGGAGAGGGTCCGGGGAGCTGTTTTTT. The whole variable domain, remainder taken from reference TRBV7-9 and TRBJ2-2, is DTGVSQNPRHKITKRGQNVTFRCDPISEHNRLYWYRQTLGQGPEFLTYFQNEAQLEKSRLLSDRFSAERPKGSFSTLEIQRTEQGDSAMYLCASSPHLGRGSGELFFGEGSRLTVL.

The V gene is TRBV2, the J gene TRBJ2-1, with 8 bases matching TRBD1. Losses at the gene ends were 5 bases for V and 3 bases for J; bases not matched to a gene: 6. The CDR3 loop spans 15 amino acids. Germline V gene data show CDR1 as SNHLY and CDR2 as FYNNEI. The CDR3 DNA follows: TGTGCCAGCAGTATCGACAGGGGAGACTACAATGAGCAGTTCTTC. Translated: CASSIDRGDYNEQFF.

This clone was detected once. DNA for the CDR3: TGTGCCAGCTCACCCTCGACAGGGGAATGGGGTACGCAGTATTTT. Translated, it gives CASSPSTGEWGTQYF. The gene calls are TRBV18 and TRBJ2-3; TRBD1 matches 8 bases. Trimming at V came to 3 bases and at J to 8 bases, leaving 10 bases not matched to a gene. CDR3 length: 15 amino acids. Germline CDR1 is KGHSH and CDR2 is LQKENI.

This CDR3 is CATSDYMTVNSPLHF. CDR3 coding DNA: TGTGCCACCAGTGATTACATGACAGTGAATTCACCCCTCCACTTT. The chain joins TRBV24-1 to TRBJ1-6; D possibly corresponds to TRBD1 (5 bases). V gave up 2 bases and J gave up 7 bases, with 11 bases separating them. There are 15 residues in the CDR3. Germline V gene lookup returns CDR1 KGHDR and CDR2 SFDVKD.

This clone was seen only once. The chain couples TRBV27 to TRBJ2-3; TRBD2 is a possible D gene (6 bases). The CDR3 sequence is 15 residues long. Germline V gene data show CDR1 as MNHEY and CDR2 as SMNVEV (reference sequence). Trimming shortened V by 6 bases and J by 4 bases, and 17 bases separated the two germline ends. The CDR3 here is CASRLTSWGADTQYF. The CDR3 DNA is TGTGCCAGCAGACTAACTAGCTGGGGGGCAGATACGCAGTATTTT.

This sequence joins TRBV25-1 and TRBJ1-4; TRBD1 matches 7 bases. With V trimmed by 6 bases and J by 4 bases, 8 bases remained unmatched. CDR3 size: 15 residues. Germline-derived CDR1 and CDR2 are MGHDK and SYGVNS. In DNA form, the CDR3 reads TGTGCCAGCAGCTTATACCGGGACAGTAATGAAAAACTGTTTTTT. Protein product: CASSLYRDSNEKLFF. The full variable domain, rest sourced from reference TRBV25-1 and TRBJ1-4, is EADIYQTPRYLVIGTGKKITLECSQTMGHDKMYWYQQDPGMELHLIHYSYGVNSTEKGDLSSESTVSRIRTEHFPLTLESARPSHTSQYLCASSLYRDSNEKLFFGSGTQLSVL.

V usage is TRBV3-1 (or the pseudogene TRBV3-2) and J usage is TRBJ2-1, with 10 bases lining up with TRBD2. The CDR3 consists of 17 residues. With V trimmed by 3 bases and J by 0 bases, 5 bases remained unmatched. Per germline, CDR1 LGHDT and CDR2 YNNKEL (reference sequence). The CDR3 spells CASSQLAGATSYNEQFF. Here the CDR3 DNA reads TGTGCCAGCAGCCAGCTAGCGGGGGCCACCTCCTACAATGAGCAGTTCTTC.

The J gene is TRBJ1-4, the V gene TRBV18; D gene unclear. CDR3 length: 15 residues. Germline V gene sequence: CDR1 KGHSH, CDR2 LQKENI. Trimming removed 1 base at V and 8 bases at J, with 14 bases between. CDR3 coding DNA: TGTGCCAGCTCACCACAATCGGGGTCGGGGGAAAAACTGTTTTTT. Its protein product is CASSPQSGSGEKLFF.

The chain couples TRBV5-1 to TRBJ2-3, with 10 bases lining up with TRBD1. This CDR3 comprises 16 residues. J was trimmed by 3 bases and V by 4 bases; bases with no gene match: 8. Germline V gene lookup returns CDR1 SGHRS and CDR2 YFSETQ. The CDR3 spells CASSGQPGQGTDTQYF. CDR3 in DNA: TGCGCCAGCAGCGGACAGCCGGGACAGGGGACAGATACGCAGTATTTT.

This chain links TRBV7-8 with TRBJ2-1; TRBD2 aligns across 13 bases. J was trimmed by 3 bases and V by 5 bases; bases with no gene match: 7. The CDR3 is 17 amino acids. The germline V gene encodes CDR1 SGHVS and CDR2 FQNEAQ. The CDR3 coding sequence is TGTGCCAGCAGCGCCGGACTAGCGGGGGTCCTCTACAATGAGCAGTTCTTC. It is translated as CASSAGLAGVLYNEQFF.

Here the CDR3 reads CASRPGLATYETQYF. The CDR3, as DNA: TGTGCCAGCAGGCCGGGACTAGCGACGTACGAGACCCAGTACTTC. This chain uses TRBV2 with TRBJ2-5, with 10 bases that match TRBD2. J lost 5 bases, V lost 6 bases, and 9 bases had no gene match. Per germline, CDR1 SNHLY and CDR2 FYNNEI. The CDR3 runs 15 residues. Full variable domain (missing parts from reference TRBV2 and TRBJ2-5): EPEVTQTPSHQVTQMGQEVILRCVPISNHLYFYWYRQILGQKVEFLVSFYNNEISEKSEIFDDQFSVERPDGSNFTLKIRSTKLEDSAMYFCASRPGLATYETQYFGPGTRLLVL.

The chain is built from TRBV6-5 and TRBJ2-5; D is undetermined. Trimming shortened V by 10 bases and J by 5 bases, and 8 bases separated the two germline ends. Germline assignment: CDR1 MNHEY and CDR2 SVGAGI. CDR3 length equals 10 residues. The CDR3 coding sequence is TGTGCCATCGCCCGGGAGACCCAGTACTTC. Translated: CAIARETQYF.

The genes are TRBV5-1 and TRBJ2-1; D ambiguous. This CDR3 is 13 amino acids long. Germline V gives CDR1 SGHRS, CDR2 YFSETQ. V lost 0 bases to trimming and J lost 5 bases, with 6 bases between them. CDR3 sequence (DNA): TGCGCCAGCAGCTTGGCCAGAAACAATGAGCAGTTCTTC. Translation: CASSLARNNEQFF. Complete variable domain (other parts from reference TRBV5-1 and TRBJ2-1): KAGVTQTPRYLIKTRGQQVTLSCSPISGHRSVSWYQQTPGQGLQFLFEYFSETQRNKGNFPGRFSGRQFSNSRSEMNVSTLELGDSALYLCASSLARNNEQFFGPGTRLTVL.

The CDR3 spells CAISSSGSAKNEQFF. CDR3 nucleotide sequence: TGTGCCATATCTAGTAGCGGGAGCGCAAAGAATGAGCAGTTCTTC. V and J are TRBV10-3 and TRBJ2-1, with TRBD2 matching 9 bases. The J segment lost 7 bases and the V segment lost 9 bases, leaving 13 bases of the junction unmatched. The CDR3 spans 15 residues. The germline gives CDR1 ENHRY, CDR2 SYGVKD.

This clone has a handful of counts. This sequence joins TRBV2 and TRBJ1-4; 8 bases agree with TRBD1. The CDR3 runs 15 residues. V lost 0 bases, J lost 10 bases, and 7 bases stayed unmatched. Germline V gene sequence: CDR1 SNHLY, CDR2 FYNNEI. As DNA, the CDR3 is TGTGCCAGCAGTGAAGCTCGGACAGGGTACGGAAAACTGTTTTTT. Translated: CASSEARTGYGKLFF. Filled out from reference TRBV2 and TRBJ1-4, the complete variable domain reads EPEVTQTPSHQVTQMGQEVILRCVPISNHLYFYWYRQILGQKVEFLVSFYNNEISEKSEIFDDQFSVERPDGSNFTLKIRSTKLEDSAMYFCASSEARTGYGKLFFGSGTQLSVL.

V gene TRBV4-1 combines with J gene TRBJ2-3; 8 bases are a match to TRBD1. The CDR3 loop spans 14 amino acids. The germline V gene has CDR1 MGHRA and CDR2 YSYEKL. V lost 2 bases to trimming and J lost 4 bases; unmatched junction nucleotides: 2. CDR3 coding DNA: TGCGCCAGCAGCCAACAGGGGGCCCCAGATACGCAGTATTTT. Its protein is CASSQQGAPDTQYF.

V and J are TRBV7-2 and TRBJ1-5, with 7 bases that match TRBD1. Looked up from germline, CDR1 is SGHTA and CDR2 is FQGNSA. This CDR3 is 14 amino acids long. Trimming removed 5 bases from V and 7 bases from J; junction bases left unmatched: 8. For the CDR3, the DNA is TGTGCCAGCAGCCCTATGACAGGGATCCAGCCCCAGCATTTT. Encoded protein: CASSPMTGIQPQHF.

CDR3 sequence (DNA): TGTGCCAGCAGCTCGCGGGGCTACGAGCAGTACTTC. Translated: CASSSRGYEQYF. The J gene is TRBJ2-7, the V gene TRBV13, with D possibly matching TRBD2 (6 bases). CDR1 and CDR2 (germline): PRHDT, FYEKMQ (reference sequence). The CDR3 extends over 12 amino acids. Trimming shortened V by 4 bases and J by 3 bases, and 7 bases separated the two germline ends. The entire variable domain, with the rest obtained from reference TRBV13 and TRBJ2-7, is as follows: AAGVIQSPRHLIKEKRETATLKCYPIPRHDTVYWYQQGPGQDPQFLISFYEKMQSDKGSIPDRFSAQQFSDYHSELNMSSLELGDSALYFCASSSRGYEQYFGPGTRLTVT.

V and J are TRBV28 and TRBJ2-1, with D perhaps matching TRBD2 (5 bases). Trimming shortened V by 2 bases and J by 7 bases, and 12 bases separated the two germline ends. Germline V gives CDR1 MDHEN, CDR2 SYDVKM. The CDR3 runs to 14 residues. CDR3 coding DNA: TGTGCCAGCAGTTTAGCAGGACTGGGGAATGAGCAGTTCTTC. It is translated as CASSLAGLGNEQFF.

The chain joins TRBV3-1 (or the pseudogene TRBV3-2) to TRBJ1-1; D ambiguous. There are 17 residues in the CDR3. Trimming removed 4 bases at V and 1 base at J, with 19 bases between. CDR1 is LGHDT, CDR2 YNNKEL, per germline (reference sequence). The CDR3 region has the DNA TGTGCCAGCAGCCTCTCCGGCGGAGAGGGCCCGAACACTGAAGCTTTCTTT. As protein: CASSLSGGEGPNTEAFF.

CDR3 residues: CASSRRGYGEQYF. The DNA for the CDR3 is TGTGCCAGCAGTCGTCGCGGGTACGGTGAGCAGTACTTC. The chain employs TRBV12-3 or TRBV12-4 and TRBJ2-7; perhaps TRBD2 as D (5 bases). This CDR3 is 13 amino acids long. The V and J ends lost 5 bases and 7 bases respectively, with 15 bases between them.

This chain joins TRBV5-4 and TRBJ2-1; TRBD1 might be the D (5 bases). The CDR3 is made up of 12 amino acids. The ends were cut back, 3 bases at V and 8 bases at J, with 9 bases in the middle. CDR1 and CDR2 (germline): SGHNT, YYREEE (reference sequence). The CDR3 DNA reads TGTGCCAGCAGCTCCCAGGGCCATGAGCAGTTCTTC. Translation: CASSSQGHEQFF.

CDR3 sequence (DNA): TGTGCCAGCAGCTTTGGGTTCGGGGAGCAGTACTTC. Encoded protein: CASSFGFGEQYF. The genes are TRBV7-2 and TRBJ2-7; D gene ambiguous. Looked up from germline, CDR1 is SGHTA and CDR2 is FQGNSA. This CDR3 is 12 amino acids long. Between the trimmed V and J ends, which lost 3 bases and 7 bases, there was a span of 10 bases.

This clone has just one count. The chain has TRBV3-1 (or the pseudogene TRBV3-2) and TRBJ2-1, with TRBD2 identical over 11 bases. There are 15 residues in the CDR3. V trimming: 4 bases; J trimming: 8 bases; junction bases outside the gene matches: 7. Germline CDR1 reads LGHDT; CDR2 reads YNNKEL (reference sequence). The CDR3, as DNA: TGTGCCAGCAGCCCCGTAATTAGCGGGAGGGATGAGCAGTTCTTC. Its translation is CASSPVISGRDEQFF.

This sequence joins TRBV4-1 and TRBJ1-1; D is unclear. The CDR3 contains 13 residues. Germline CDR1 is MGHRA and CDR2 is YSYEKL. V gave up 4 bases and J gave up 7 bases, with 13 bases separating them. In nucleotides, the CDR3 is TGCGCCAGCAGCCCGGTCGAGGGTGATGAAGCTTTCTTT. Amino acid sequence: CASSPVEGDEAFF.

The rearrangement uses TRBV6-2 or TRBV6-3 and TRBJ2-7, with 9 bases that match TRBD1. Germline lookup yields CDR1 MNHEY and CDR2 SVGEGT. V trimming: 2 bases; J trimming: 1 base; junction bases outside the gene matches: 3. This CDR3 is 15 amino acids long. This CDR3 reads CASSYGGQGSYEQYF. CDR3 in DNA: TGTGCCAGCAGTTACGGGGGACAGGGTTCCTACGAGCAGTACTTC.

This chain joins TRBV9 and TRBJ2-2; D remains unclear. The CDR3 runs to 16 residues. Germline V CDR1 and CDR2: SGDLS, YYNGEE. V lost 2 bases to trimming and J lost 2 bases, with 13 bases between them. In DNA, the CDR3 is TGTGCCAGCAGCGTCTCGAGCGAAGATAACACCGGGGAGCTGTTTTTT. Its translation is CASSVSSEDNTGELFF. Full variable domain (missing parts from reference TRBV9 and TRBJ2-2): DSGVTQTPKHLITATGQRVTLRCSPRSGDLSVYWYQQSLDQGLQFLIQYYNGEERAKGNILERFSAQQFPDLHSELNLSSLELGDSALYFCASSVSSEDNTGELFFGEGSRLTVL.

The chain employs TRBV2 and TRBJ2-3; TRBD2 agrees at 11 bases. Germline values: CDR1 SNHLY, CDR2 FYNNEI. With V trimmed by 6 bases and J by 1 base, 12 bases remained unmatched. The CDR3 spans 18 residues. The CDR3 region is CASRTDPGLAVGTDTQYF. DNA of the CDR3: TGTGCCAGCAGAACTGACCCGGGACTAGCGGTGGGCACAGATACGCAGTATTTT.